Below are 22 T cell receptor beta chains sequenced from a single sample in a study of response to subunit inactivated influenza vaccine. TCRdb ran MiXCR on the RT-PCR reads and lists one entry per CDR3 protein. The data contain hundreds of thousands of distinct CDR3 sequences, 11% of them singletons. A further study also used this sample, focusing on T cells expressing NK-cell markers. That source notes: TCR beta cDNA was generated via 5'RACE template switching incorporating UMIs.

Sequenced material: PBMCs from blood, taken on the day of vaccination. Receptors originate from a man between 45 and 60 years old who received an inactivated influenza vaccine.

This clonotype was observed a few times. The rearrangement links TRBV28 to TRBJ2-3; D not resolved. The CDR3 runs 13 residues. The germline V gene encodes CDR1 MDHEN and CDR2 SYDVKM. V lost 2 bases, J lost 4 bases, and 7 bases lay in between. The CDR3 spells CASSLINPDTQYF. DNA for the CDR3: TGTGCCAGCAGTTTAATAAATCCAGATACGCAGTATTTT.

In its sample, this clonotype was seen many times. The rearrangement uses TRBV12-3 or TRBV12-4 and TRBJ2-5; 10 nucleotides align to TRBD2. CDR3 length: 14 residues. V shed 8 bases and J 5 bases; nucleotides not matched to a gene: 8. The CDR3, as DNA: TGTGCCAGCTCTAAAGCGGGAGGGGAGGAGACCCAGTACTTC. It encodes CASSKAGGEETQYF.

The chain is built from TRBV10-3 and TRBJ2-1, with 8 bases aligning to TRBD1. This CDR3 comprises 17 residues. Germline values: CDR1 ENHRY, CDR2 SYGVKD. J was trimmed by 3 bases and V by 4 bases; bases with no gene match: 11. CDR3 coding DNA: TGTGCCATCAGTGTATACCCGACAGGGGCGGACTACAATGAGCAGTTCTTC. As protein: CAISVYPTGADYNEQFF.

Worth noting for this clonotype: Mismatch with germline at one junction end may stem from a read error. The chain has TRBV7-7 and TRBJ2-3; D call uncertain. The CDR3 totals 15 residues. Per germline, CDR1 SSHAT and CDR2 FNYEAQ (reference sequence). The CDR3 protein is CASSLVHGSTDTQYF. Written as DNA, the CDR3 is TGTGCTAGCAGCTTAGTTCATGGAAGCACAGATACGCAGTATTTT.

This clonotype has just a few counts. V usage is TRBV5-1 and J usage is TRBJ2-1; no clear D. The ends were cut back, 3 bases at V and 10 bases at J, with 14 bases in the middle. The CDR3 runs to 13 residues. CDR1 and CDR2 (germline): SGHRS, YFSETQ. The CDR3 DNA reads TGCGCCAGCAGCTCCGAGCTTGGCAGGGAGCAGTTCTTC. This translates into CASSSELGREQFF.

This clonotype was seen ten or more times. CDR3 sequence reads: CASSLGMNTEAFF. Written as DNA, the CDR3 is TGTGCCAGCAGCTTGGGCATGAACACTGAAGCTTTCTTT. The chain recombines TRBV7-9 with TRBJ1-1; no definite D call. The CDR3 consists of 13 residues. CDR1 SEHNR and CDR2 FQNEAQ come from the germline V gene (reference sequence). V was trimmed by 3 bases and J by 0 bases, leaving 5 bases between them. The whole variable domain, remainder taken from reference TRBV7-9 and TRBJ1-1, is DTGVSQNPRHKITKRGQNVTFRCDPISEHNRLYWYRQTLGQGPEFLTYFQNEAQLEKSRLLSDRFSAERPKGSFSTLEIQRTEQGDSAMYLCASSLGMNTEAFFGQGTRLTVV.

This clonotype was recorded at least ten times. This chain connects TRBV7-2 to TRBJ2-7, with 9 bases matching TRBD1. V lost 5 bases to trimming and J lost 5 bases; unmatched junction nucleotides: 7. Germline V lookup: CDR1 SGHTA, CDR2 FQGNSA. The CDR3 runs to 14 residues. CDR3: CASSDRDRVDEQYF. The DNA of the CDR3 is TGTGCCAGCAGCGACCGGGACAGGGTCGACGAGCAGTACTTC.

J is TRBJ1-6 and V is TRBV2; D not certain. This CDR3 contains 11 residues. With 4 bases removed from V and 7 bases from J, the gap between germline ends came to 2 bases. The V gene's germline CDR1 is SNHLY and CDR2 FYNNEI. For the CDR3, the DNA is TGTGCCAGCAGTGGGAATTCACCCCTCCACTTT. This gives the protein CASSGNSPLHF.

The genes are TRBV28 and TRBJ1-5; 7 bases line up with TRBD1. This CDR3 is 15 amino acids long. V lost 6 bases and J lost 0; bases outside the gene matches: 5. Germline CDR1 reads MDHEN; CDR2 reads SYDVKM. The CDR3 DNA reads as TGTGCCAGCAGGCTACAGGGGATTAGCAATCAGCCCCAGCATTTT. It specifies CASRLQGISNQPQHF.

The chain recombines TRBV12-3 or TRBV12-4 with TRBJ2-1, with a possible D match to TRBD2 (6 bases). V lost 6 bases and J lost 4, with 25 bases in between. The CDR3 contains 18 residues. The CDR3 DNA follows: TGTGCCAGCAGCTGGAGGGGTATATGGGGAGAAGGGTACAATGAGCAGTTCTTC. Its translation is CASSWRGIWGEGYNEQFF.

This clonotype was seen a handful of times. The rearrangement uses TRBV12-3 or TRBV12-4 and TRBJ1-3; the D gene is possibly TRBD1 (5 bases). This CDR3 region has 15 residues. The V end lost 4 bases, the J end lost 0 bases, and 10 bases lay between the germline ends. The CDR3 reads CASSSGTGSGNTIYF. The CDR3 DNA sequence: TGTGCCAGCAGTTCCGGGACGGGCTCTGGAAACACCATATATTTT.

This clonotype turned up a few times. The J gene is TRBJ2-3, the V gene TRBV20-1; 12 nucleotides align to TRBD2. Germline CDR1 reads DFQATT; CDR2 reads SNEGSKA (reference sequence). There are 15 residues in the CDR3. The J segment lost 0 bases and the V segment lost 3 bases, leaving 1 base of the junction unmatched. The chain's CDR3 is CSARGLAGSTDTQYF. CDR3 DNA sequence: TGCAGTGCTAGGGGACTAGCGGGTAGCACAGATACGCAGTATTTT.

This clonotype was found a few times. The V and J genes are TRBV5-6 and TRBJ2-1, with TRBD2 identical over 7 bases. Losses at the gene ends were 6 bases for V and 0 bases for J; bases not matched to a gene: 9. Germline V gene data show CDR1 as SGHDT and CDR2 as YYEEEE. This CDR3 contains 16 residues. DNA of the CDR3: TGTGCCAGCACCAAGTATGCTAGCGGCTCCTACAATGAGCAGTTCTTC. It specifies CASTKYASGSYNEQFF.

Here the CDR3 reads CASSLASLRADTQYF. CDR3 bases: TGTGCCAGCAGCTTGGCCTCACTAAGGGCAGATACGCAGTATTTT. The chain recombines TRBV5-5 with TRBJ2-3, with unresolved D. The CDR3 spans 15 residues. CDR1 SGHKS and CDR2 YYEKEE come from the germline V gene (reference sequence). V was clipped by 0 bases and J by 4 bases, with 12 bases between them.

This clonotype was seen more than once but under ten times. The chain recombines TRBV6-1 with TRBJ2-2, with unresolved D. Germline CDR1 MNHNS, CDR2 SASEGT. V lost 4 bases and J 4 bases, leaving 10 bases between the germline ends. The CDR3 consists of 14 residues. The CDR3 nucleotides read TGTGCCAGCAGTGTGGCAGGAATCACCGGGGAGCTGTTTTTT. Translation: CASSVAGITGELFF.

The chain carries TRBV7-9 and TRBJ2-3, with TRBD2 matching 15 bases. The CDR3 is 16 amino acids. In germline, CDR1 is SEHNR, CDR2 FQNEAQ (reference sequence). The junction had 2 bases not matched to a gene; V was cut back by 5 bases and J by 2 bases. CDR3 DNA: TGTGCCAGCAGCCGGACTAGCGGGGGGGTCACAGATACGCAGTATTTT. Its translation: CASSRTSGGVTDTQYF.

This clonotype showed up just a few times. As DNA, the CDR3 is TGCAGCGCTATATCGACGGCCAGGGTTACCTACGAGCAGTACTTC. Protein: CSAISTARVTYEQYF. The chain joins TRBV29-1 to TRBJ2-7; TRBD1 might be the D (5 bases). CDR3 length: 15 residues. Germline CDR1 reads SQVTM; CDR2 reads ANQGSEA. Between the trimmed V and J ends, which lost 7 bases and 2 bases, there was a span of 21 bases.

The CDR3 is CAISDYPRPHNEQFF. CDR3 DNA: TGTGCCATCAGTGACTATCCACGCCCCCACAATGAGCAGTTCTTC. The chain links TRBV10-3 to TRBJ2-1; D unclear. Trimming cost V 3 bases and J 5 bases, with 14 bases left between them. CDR1 ENHRY and CDR2 SYGVKD come from the germline V gene. The CDR3 length is 15 residues.

This clonotype was seen more than once but under ten times. V usage is TRBV5-1 and J usage is TRBJ1-1; 7 bases map to TRBD1. The germline V gene has CDR1 SGHRS and CDR2 YFSETQ. The CDR3 runs to 17 residues. With 5 bases clipped from V and 1 base from J, the junction kept 14 bases outside the gene matches. CDR3 sequence: CASSPATTGDGNTEAFF. In DNA, the CDR3 is TGCGCCAGCAGTCCTGCTACCACAGGGGACGGGAACACTGAAGCTTTCTTT.

There are a few counts of this clonotype. V and J are TRBV27 and TRBJ2-7; the D gene could be TRBD1 or TRBD2 (6 bases each). Germline CDR1 reads MNHEY; CDR2 reads SMNVEV (reference sequence). Trimming cost V 2 bases and J 3 bases, with 11 bases left between them. The CDR3 is 14 residues long. CDR3 DNA: TGTGCCAGCAGTTTAGATGGGGGGCTCTACGAGCAGTACTTC. It specifies CASSLDGGLYEQYF.

Many counts were recorded for this clonotype. The rearrangement joins TRBV6-2 or TRBV6-3 to TRBJ2-1, with D unresolved. This CDR3 is 11 amino acids long. CDR1 and CDR2 (germline): MNHEY, SVGEGT. V lost 6 bases to trimming and J lost 7 bases, with 7 bases between them. The CDR3 coding sequence is TGTGCCAGCAGCGATGTAAATGAGCAGTTCTTC. Protein sequence: CASSDVNEQFF.

This clonotype has only a few counts. The chain links TRBV12-3 or TRBV12-4 to TRBJ2-5; D is perhaps TRBD1 (6 bases). This CDR3 comprises 13 residues. Between the trimmed V and J ends, which lost 6 bases and 4 bases, there was a span of 12 bases. Here the CDR3 DNA reads TGTGCCAGCAGACCAACAGGGTTAGAGACCCAGTACTTC. It encodes CASRPTGLETQYF.